This T cell receptor beta chain was observed in a study of molecular identifiers for immune sequencing clone quantification. Study-wide results and caveats: The sizes of highly expanded clones could be underestimated when identical TCR molecules share a barcode. Detection of one spiked Jurkat cell's TCR RNA reportedly worked in 750,000 to 1,000,000 naive cells.

To note about this clonotype: The antigen is undetermined.

MiXCR was run by TCRdb on the PCR reads, yielding one entry per CDR3 protein. This table has approximately 550,000 distinct CDR3 sequences, roughly a fifth appearing once. Germline CDR1 SGHAT, CDR2 FQNNGV. CDR3 length equals 15 residues. V dropped 4 bases and J dropped 5 bases, with 15 bases sitting between them. The J gene is TRBJ2-1, the V gene TRBV11-2; D possibly corresponds to TRBD1 (6 bases). The source of this sequence is a human donor in good health. Some libraries in this study had Jurkat cell RNA spiked in. The source material was naive CD8+ T cells from blood, with Jurkat cell RNA spiked in. This sample's subset: FACS-sorted CD8+CD4-CCR7+CD45RA+ naive T cells. CDR3 sequence: CASSSGQYNDNEQFF. The CDR3 nucleotides are TGTGCCAGCAGCTCCGGACAGTATAATGACAATGAGCAGTTCTTC. The full variable domain, rest sourced from reference TRBV11-2 and TRBJ2-1, is EAGVAQSPRYKIIEKRQSVAFWCNPISGHATLYWYQQILGQGPKLLIQFQNNGVVDDSQLPKDRFSAERLKGVDSTLKIQPAKLEDSAVYLCASSSGQYNDNEQFFGPGTRLTVL.